This TCR beta chain emerged from a study of shared clonotypes between healthy human individuals. The study's findings and limits: Rarefaction revealed incomplete sorted-subset sequencing despite large depth. Exclusively blood specimens were collected; tissue repertoires likely differ. What naive subsets generally showed was a larger estimated richness than memory subsets showed.

A split of CD4+ cells into CD45RA+ naive and CD45RA-negative memory subsets was performed. V dropped 0 bases and J dropped 9 bases, with 9 bases sitting between them. This CDR3 has 13 amino acids. Germline V gives CDR1 MGHRA, CDR2 YSYEKL. About this clone itself: The antigen remains unidentified.

Sequencing used immunoSEQ multiplex PCR; TCRdb keeps in-frame clones, though not all of them. The sample has around 1 million clones; 70% to 85% are singletons. The sequence derives from a man between 18 and 35 years old in good health. The chain employs TRBV4-1 and TRBJ1-5; D unclear. Sequenced sample: memory CD4+ T cells sorted from blood. Subset reported: CD45RA-negative fraction. The CDR3, as DNA: TGCGCCAGCAGCCAAGATAGGTCGCCGCCCCAGCATTTT. Protein product: CASSQDRSPPQHF.